This note documents a single T cell receptor (beta chain) sequence. The junction does not match germline at one end; this may be a read error. The data derive from a study of blood T cell repertoires in COVID-19. Study in general: Samples taken during acute and convalescent COVID-19 were collected in the United States, Italy and Spain. Sample material is recorded as cDNA or gDNA derived from T cells, B-cell-depleted T cells, or PBMCs.

Profiled with immunoSEQ multiplex PCR; TCRdb holds only in-frame clones, not every one. The sample records 91,000 or so clones, just over 85% being singletons. Germline lookup yields CDR1 MGHRA and CDR2 YSYEKL. This CDR3 is 13 amino acids long. The chain links TRBV4-1 to TRBJ1-5; no definite D call. The sequencing sample was made of peripheral blood. The TCR sequence derives from a woman aged 60 to 75 in a cohort sampled during active or convalescent COVID-19. The CDR3 DNA sequence: TGCGCCAGCAGCCAACAGGTCAATCCGCCCCAGCATTTT. It encodes CASSQQVNPPQHF.